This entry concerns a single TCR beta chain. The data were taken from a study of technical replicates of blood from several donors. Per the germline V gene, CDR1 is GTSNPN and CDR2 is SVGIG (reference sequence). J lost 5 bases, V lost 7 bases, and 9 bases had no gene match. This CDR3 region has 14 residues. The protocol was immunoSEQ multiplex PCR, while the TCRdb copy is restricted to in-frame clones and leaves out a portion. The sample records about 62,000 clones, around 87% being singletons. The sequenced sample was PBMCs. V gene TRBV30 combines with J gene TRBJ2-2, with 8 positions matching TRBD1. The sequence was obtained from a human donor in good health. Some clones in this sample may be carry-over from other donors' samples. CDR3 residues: CASPGNRGTGELFF. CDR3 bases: TGTGCCTCCCCCGGTAACAGGGGGACCGGGGAGCTGTTTTTT.